A selection of T cell receptor beta chains follows, all from one sample in a study of blood T cell repertoires in COVID-19. Method: immunoSEQ multiplex PCR; TCRdb's copy keeps in-frame clones and lacks some. The sample shows around 86,000 clones, around 87% of them seen only once. The specimen was peripheral blood. The origin of the receptors is a woman older than 75 with acute or convalescent COVID-19. CDR3s leave out the opening cysteine and the closing phenylalanine or tryptophan. Each record gives: V gene, J gene, CDR3 protein.

TRBV19	TRBJ1-3	ATAGLSGNTIY
TRBV5-1	TRBJ2-7	ASSRLQSGGVHEQY
TRBV9	TRBJ2-1	ASTLGTEPYNEQF
TRBV28	TRBJ1-1	ASSLSGAVAF
TRBV19	TRBJ2-5	ASPPDGERQLQETQY
TRBV18	TRBJ2-2	ASSPMTGGNTGELF
TRBV6-5	TRBJ2-7	ASRESRMYEQY
TRBV7-2	TRBJ2-2	ASSLPSGTNTGELF
TRBV7-9	TRBJ1-2	ASSSGTGRGGYT
TRBV19	TRBJ1-5	ASTPEGRSNQPQH
TRBV5-1	TRBJ1-2	ASRKSIQGRGGYT
TRBV19	TRBJ2-3	ASSQGLAADTQY
TRBV9	TRBJ2-5	ASSVSLAGEETQY
TRBV6-2/TRBV6-3	TRBJ1-6	ASSYPGTGGNSPLH
TRBV11-2	TRBJ1-1	ASTLGQYLNTEAF
TRBV4-3	TRBJ1-2	ASSQGSRWGYT
TRBV10-3	TRBJ1-1	AISANTGTGGTEAF
TRBV7-2	TRBJ1-5	ASSPDFTGFNQPQH
TRBV12-3/TRBV12-4	TRBJ1-5	ASSENTNQPQH
TRBV5-1	TRBJ1-2	ASSFRTGEYGYT
TRBV29-1	TRBJ1-2	SPIESADGYT
TRBV7-9	TRBJ2-2	ASSFLWGTVAGELF
TRBV5-1	TRBJ1-3	ASSLSVSGNTIY
TRBV6-5	TRBJ1-2	ASSYSRVAKNYGYT
TRBV3-1/TRBV3-2	TRBJ1-2	ASSPGTGSLYGYT
TRBV27	TRBJ2-1	ASSSLSGVLVEQF
TRBV19	TRBJ1-5	ASSTLRDRGPSNQPQH
TRBV11-2	TRBJ1-5	ASSSRQGSRQPQH
TRBV30	TRBJ2-7	AWSAGTALGYEQY
TRBV28	TRBJ2-3	ASLQREFYNTQY
TRBV19	TRBJ2-1	ASSIEAGRSYNEQF